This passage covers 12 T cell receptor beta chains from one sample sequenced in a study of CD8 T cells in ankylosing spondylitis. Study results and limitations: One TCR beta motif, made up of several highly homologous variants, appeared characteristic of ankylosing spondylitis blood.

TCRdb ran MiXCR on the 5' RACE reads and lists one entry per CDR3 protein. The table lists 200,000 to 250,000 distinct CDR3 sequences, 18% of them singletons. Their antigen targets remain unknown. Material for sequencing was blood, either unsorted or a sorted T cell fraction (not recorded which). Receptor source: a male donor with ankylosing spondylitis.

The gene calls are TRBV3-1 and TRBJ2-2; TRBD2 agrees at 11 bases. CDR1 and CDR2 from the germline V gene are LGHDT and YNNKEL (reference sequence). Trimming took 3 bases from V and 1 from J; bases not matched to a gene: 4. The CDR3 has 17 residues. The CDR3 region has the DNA TGTGCCAGCAGCCAGTTGGGACTAGCGGAGAACACCGGGGAGCTGTTTTTT. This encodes CASSQLGLAENTGELFF.

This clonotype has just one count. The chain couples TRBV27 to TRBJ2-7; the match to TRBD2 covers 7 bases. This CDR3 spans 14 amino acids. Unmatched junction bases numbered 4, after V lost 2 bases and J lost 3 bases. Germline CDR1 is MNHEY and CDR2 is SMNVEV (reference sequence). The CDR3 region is CASSLRRENYEQYF. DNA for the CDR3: TGTGCCAGCAGTTTACGGCGGGAGAACTACGAGCAGTACTTC.

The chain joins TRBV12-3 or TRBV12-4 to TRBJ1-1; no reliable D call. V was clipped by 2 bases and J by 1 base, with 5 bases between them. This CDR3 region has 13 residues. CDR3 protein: CASSLTRNTEAFF. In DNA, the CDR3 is TGTGCCAGCAGTTTAACTAGGAACACTGAAGCTTTCTTT.

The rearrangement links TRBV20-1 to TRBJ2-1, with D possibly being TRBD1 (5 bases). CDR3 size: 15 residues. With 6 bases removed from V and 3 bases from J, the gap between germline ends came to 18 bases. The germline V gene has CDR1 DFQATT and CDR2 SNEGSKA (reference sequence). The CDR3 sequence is CSAKGWEYHYNEQFF. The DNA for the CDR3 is TGCAGTGCCAAGGGGTGGGAATATCACTACAATGAGCAGTTCTTC.

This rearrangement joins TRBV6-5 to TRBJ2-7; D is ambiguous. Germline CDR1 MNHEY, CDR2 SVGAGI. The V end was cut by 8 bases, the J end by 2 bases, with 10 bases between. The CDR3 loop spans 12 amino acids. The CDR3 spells CASGSATYEQYF. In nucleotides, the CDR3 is TGTGCCAGCGGTTCGGCAACCTACGAGCAGTACTTC.

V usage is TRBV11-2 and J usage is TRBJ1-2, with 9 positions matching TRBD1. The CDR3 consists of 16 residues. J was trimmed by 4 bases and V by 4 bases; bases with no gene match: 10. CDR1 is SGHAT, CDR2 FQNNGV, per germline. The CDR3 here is CASSSPGDRVLYGYTF. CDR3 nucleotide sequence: TGTGCCAGCAGCTCCCCGGGGGACAGGGTACTCTATGGCTACACCTTC. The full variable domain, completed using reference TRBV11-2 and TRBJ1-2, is EAGVAQSPRYKIIEKRQSVAFWCNPISGHATLYWYQQILGQGPKLLIQFQNNGVVDDSQLPKDRFSAERLKGVDSTLKIQPAKLEDSAVYLCASSSPGDRVLYGYTFGSGTRLTVV.

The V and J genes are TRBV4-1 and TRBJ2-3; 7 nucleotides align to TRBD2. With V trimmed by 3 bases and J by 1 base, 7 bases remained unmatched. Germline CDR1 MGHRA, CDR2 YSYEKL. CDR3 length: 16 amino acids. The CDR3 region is CASSHALAGGTDTQYF. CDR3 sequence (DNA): TGCGCCAGCAGCCACGCCCTGGCGGGAGGCACAGATACGCAGTATTTT.

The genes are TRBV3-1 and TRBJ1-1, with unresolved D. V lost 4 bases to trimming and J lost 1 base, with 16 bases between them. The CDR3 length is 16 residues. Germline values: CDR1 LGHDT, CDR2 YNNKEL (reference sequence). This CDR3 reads CASSRRTLDPNTEAFF. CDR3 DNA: TGTGCCAGCAGCCGAAGGACCCTCGACCCGAACACTGAAGCTTTCTTT.

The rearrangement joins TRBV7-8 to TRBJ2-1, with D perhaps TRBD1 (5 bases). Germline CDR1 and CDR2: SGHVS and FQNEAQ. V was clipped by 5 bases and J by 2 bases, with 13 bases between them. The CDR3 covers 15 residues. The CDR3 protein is CASSDSRGAYNEQFF. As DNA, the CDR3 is TGTGCCAGCAGCGACAGCAGAGGCGCCTACAATGAGCAGTTCTTC.

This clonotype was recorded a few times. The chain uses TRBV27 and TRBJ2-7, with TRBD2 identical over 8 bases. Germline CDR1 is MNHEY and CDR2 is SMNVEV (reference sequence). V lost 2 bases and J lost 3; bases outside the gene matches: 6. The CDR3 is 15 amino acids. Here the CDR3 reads CASSLRGGGRYEQYF. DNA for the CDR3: TGTGCCAGCAGTTTACGGGGGGGGGGTCGCTACGAGCAGTACTTC.

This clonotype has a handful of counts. The CDR3 coding sequence is TGCAGTTACCTACTGCAGGAGGACCGCGTTGAGCAGTACTTC. Translation gives CSYLLQEDRVEQYF. V usage is TRBV20-1 and J usage is TRBJ2-7; a weak D match, TRBD2 (5 bases). This CDR3 has 14 amino acids. V shed 8 bases and J shed 7 bases, with 24 bases lying between them. Germline assignment: CDR1 DFQATT and CDR2 SNEGSKA (reference sequence).

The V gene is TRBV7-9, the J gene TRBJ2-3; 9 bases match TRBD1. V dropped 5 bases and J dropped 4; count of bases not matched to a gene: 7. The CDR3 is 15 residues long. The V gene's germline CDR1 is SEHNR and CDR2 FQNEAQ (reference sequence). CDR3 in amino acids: CASSSRDRDPDTQYF. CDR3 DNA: TGTGCCAGCAGCAGCCGGGACAGGGACCCAGATACGCAGTATTTT.